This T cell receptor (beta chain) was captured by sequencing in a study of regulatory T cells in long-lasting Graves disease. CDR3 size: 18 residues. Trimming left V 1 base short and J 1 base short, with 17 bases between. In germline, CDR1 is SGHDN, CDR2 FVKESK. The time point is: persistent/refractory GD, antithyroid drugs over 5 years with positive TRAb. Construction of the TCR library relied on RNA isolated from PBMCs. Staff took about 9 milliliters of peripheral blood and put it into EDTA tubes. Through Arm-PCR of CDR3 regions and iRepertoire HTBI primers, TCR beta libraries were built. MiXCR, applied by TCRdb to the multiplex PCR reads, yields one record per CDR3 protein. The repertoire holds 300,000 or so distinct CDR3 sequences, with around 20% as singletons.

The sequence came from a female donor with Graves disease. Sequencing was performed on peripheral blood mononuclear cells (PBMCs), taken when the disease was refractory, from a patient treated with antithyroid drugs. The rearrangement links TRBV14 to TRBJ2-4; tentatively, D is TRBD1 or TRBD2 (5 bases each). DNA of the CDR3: TGTGCCAGCAGCCAAGGGCTAGCAAGGGGTTCGGCCAAAAACATTCAGTACTTC. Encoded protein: CASSQGLARGSAKNIQYF.